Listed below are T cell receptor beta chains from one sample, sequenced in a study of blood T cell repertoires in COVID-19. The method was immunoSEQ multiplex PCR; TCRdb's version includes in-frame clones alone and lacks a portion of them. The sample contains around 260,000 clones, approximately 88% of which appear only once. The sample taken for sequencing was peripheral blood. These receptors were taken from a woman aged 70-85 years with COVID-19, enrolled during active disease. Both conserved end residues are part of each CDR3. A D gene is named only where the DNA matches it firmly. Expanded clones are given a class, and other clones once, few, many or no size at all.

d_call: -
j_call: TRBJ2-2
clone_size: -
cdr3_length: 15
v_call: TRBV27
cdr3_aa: CASSFRTANTGELFF
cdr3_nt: TGTGCCAGCAGTTTCCGGACAGCTAACACCGGGGAGCTGTTTTTT

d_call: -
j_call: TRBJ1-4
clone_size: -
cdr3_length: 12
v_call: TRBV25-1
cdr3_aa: CAGSEQNEKLFF
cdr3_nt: TGTGCCGGCAGTGAGCAGAATGAAAAACTGTTTTTT

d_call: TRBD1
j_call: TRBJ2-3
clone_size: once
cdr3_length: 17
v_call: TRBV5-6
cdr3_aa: CASSRGTGGAGTDTQYF
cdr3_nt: TGTGCCAGCAGCAGGGGGACAGGGGGCGCCGGCACAGATACGCAGTATTTT

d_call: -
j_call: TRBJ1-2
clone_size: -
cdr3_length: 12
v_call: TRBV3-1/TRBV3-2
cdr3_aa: CASSQGGSGYTF
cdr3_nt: TGTGCCAGCAGCCAGGGGGGTAGTGGCTACACCTTC

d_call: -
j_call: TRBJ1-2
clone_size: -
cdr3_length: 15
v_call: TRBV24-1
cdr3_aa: CATSEQGTGFYGYTF
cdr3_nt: TGTGCCACCAGTGAGCAGGGGACCGGATTCTATGGCTACACCTTC

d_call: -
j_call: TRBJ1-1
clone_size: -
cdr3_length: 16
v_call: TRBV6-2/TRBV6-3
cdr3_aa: CASSFTRGGMNTEAFF
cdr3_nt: TGTGCCAGCAGTTTTACTCGTGGAGGAATGAACACTGAAGCTTTCTTT

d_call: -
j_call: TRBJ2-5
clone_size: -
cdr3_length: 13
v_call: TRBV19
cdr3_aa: CASSIRGQETQYF
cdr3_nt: TGTGCCAGTAGTATAAGGGGGCAAGAGACCCAGTACTTC

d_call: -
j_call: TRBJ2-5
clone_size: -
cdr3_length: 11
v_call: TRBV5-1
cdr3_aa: CASSFGETQYF
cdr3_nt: TGCGCCAGCAGCTTCGGAGAGACCCAGTACTTC

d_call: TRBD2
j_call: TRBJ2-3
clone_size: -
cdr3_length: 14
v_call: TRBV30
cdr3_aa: CAWIPGLGTDTQYF
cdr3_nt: TGTGCCTGGATCCCGGGACTAGGCACAGATACGCAGTATTTT

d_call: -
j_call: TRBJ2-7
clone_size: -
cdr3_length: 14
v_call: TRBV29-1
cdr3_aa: CSVEVGQGGYEQYF
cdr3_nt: TGCAGCGTTGAAGTTGGCCAGGGGGGTTACGAGCAGTACTTC

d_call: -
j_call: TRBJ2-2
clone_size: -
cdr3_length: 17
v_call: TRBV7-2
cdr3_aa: CASSLKSRGANTGELFF
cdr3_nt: TGTGCCAGCAGCTTAAAATCGCGGGGCGCGAACACCGGGGAGCTGTTTTTT

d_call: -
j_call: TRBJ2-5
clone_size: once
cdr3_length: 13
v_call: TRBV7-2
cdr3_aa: CASSSRWGETQYF
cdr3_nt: TGTGCCAGCTCTTCACGATGGGGCGAGACCCAGTACTTC

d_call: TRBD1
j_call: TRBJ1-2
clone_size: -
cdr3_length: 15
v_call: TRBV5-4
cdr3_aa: CASSLGQGAYYGYTF
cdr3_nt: TGTGCCAGCAGCTTGGGGCAGGGGGCATACTATGGCTACACCTTC

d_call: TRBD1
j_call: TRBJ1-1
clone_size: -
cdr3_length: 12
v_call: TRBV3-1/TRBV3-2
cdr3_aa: CASTQGAREAFF
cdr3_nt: TGTGCCAGCACCCAGGGGGCGCGGGAAGCTTTCTTT

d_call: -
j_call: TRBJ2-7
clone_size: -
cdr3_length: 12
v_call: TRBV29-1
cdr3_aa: CSASPSSYEQYF
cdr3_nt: TGCAGCGCCTCGCCGAGCTCCTACGAGCAGTACTTC

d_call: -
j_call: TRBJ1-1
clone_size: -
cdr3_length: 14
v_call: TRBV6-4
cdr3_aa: CASRPTGLNTEAFF
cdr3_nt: TGTGCCAGCAGACCCACAGGCTTGAACACTGAAGCTTTCTTT

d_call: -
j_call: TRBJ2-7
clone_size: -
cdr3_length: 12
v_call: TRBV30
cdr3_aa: CAWSPRTYEQYF
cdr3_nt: TGTGCCTGGAGTCCTCGTACCTACGAGCAGTACTTC

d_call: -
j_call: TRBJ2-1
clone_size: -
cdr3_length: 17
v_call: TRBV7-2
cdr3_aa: CASSPRRGGLGNNEQFF
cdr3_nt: TGTGCCAGCAGCCCACGAAGGGGGGGACTGGGAAACAATGAGCAGTTCTTC

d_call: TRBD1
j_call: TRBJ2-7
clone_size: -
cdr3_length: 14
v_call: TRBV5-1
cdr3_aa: CASSNGQGAYEQYF
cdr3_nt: TGCGCCAGCAGCAACGGACAGGGAGCCTACGAGCAGTACTTC

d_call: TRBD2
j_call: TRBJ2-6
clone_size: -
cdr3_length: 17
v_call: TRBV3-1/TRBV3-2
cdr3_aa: CASSHLAGSSGANVLTF
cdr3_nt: TGTGCCAGCAGCCATCTAGCGGGAAGCTCTGGGGCCAACGTCCTGACTTTC

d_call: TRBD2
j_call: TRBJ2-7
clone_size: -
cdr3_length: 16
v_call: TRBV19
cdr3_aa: CASSSRTSGTIYEQYF
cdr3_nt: TGTGCCAGTAGTTCCCGGACTAGCGGGACGATCTACGAGCAGTACTTC

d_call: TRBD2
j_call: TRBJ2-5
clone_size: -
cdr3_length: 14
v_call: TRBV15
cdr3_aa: CATSRLAGAETQYF
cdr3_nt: TGTGCCACCAGCAGACTAGCGGGAGCAGAGACCCAGTACTTC

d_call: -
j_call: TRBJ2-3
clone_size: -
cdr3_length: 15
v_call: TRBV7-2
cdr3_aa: CASSPDSPRGDTQYF
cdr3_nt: TGTGCCAGCAGCCCGGACTCGCCCAGGGGAGATACGCAGTATTTT

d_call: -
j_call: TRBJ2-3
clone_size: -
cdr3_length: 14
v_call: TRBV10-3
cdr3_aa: CAIRPAGAGDTQYF
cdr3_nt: TGTGCCATCAGACCGGCGGGGGCAGGAGATACGCAGTATTTT

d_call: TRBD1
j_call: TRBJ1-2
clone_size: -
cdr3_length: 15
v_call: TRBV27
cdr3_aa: CASSWTVNRGSGYTF
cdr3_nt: TGTGCCAGCAGTTGGACGGTGAACAGGGGGTCTGGCTACACCTTC

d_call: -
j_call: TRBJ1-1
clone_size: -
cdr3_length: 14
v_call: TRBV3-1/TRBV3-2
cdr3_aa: CASSQDQSNTEAFF
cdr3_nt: TGTGCCAGCAGCCAAGATCAATCGAACACTGAAGCTTTCTTT

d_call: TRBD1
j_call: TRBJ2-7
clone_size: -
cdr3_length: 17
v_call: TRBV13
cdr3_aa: CASSQRRNTGASYEQYF
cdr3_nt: TGTGCCAGCAGCCAACGTCGAAATACAGGGGCGTCCTACGAGCAGTACTTC

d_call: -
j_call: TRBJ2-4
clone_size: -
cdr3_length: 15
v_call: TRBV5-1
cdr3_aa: CASSRGASAKNIQYF
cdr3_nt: TGCGCCAGCAGCCGCGGCGCCTCCGCCAAAAACATTCAGTACTTC

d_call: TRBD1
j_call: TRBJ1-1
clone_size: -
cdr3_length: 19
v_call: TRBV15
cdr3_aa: CATSRDSLAGGLTGTEAFF
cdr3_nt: TGTGCCACCAGCAGAGACTCCCTGGCAGGGGGTCTAACCGGGACTGAAGCTTTCTTT

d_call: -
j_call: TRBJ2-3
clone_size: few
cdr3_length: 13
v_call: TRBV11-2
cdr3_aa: CASGHPGTDTQYF
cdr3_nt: TGTGCCAGTGGACACCCGGGCACAGATACGCAGTATTTT

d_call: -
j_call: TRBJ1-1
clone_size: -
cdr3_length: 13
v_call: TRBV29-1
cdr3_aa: CSVSGGQNTEAFF
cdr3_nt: TGCAGCGTTTCGGGAGGGCAGAACACTGAAGCTTTCTTT

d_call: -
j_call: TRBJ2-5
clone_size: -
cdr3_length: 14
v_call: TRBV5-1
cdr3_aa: CASSLSGEHETQYF
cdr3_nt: TGCGCCAGCAGCTTATCGGGAGAGCACGAGACCCAGTACTTC

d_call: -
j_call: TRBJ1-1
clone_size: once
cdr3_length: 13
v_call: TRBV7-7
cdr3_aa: CASSLVEGTEAFF
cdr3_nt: TGTGCTAGCAGCTTAGTTGAGGGCACTGAAGCTTTCTTT

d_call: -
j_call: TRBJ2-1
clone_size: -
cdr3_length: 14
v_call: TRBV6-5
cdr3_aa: CASTRSSAYNEQFF
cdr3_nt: TGTGCCAGCACCCGGTCTAGCGCTTACAATGAGCAGTTCTTC

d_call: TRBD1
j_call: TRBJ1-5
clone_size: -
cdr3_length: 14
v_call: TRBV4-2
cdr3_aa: CASSQAGGKQPQHF
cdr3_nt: TGTGCCAGCAGCCAAGCAGGGGGCAAACAGCCCCAGCATTTT

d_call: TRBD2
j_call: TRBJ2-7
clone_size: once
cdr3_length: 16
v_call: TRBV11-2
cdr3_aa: CASSFLLGRNSYEQYF
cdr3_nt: TGTGCCAGCAGCTTTTTACTCGGGAGGAACTCCTACGAGCAGTACTTC

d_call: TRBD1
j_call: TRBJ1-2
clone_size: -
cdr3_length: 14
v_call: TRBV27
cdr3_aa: CASSPGQGNYGYTF
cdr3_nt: TGTGCCAGCAGCCCCGGACAGGGTAACTATGGCTACACCTTC

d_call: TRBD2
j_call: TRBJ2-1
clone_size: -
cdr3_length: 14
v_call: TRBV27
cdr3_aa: CASSLGLAYNEQFF
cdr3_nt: TGTGCCAGCAGTTTGGGACTAGCGTACAATGAGCAGTTCTTC

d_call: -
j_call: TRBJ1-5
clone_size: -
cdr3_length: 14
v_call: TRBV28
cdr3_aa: CASTTWSSNQPQHF
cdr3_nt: TGTGCCAGCACGACGTGGAGTAGCAATCAGCCCCAGCATTTT

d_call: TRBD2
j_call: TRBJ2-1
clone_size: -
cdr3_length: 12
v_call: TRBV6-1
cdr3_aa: CASRRGYNEQFF
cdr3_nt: TGTGCCAGCCGGCGGGGGTACAATGAGCAGTTCTTC

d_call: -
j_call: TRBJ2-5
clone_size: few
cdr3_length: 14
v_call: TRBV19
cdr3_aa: CASSTAEGQETQYF
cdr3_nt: TGTGCCAGTAGTACGGCAGAGGGCCAAGAGACCCAGTACTTC

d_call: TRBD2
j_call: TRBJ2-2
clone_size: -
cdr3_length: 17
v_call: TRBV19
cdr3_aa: CASSSPWWEGRTGELFF
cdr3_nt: TGTGCCAGTAGTTCACCGTGGTGGGAGGGCCGTACCGGGGAGCTGTTTTTT

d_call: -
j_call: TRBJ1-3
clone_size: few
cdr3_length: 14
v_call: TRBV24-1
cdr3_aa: CATSDPLSGNTIYF
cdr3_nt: TGTGCCACCAGTGATCCCCTCTCTGGAAACACCATATATTTT

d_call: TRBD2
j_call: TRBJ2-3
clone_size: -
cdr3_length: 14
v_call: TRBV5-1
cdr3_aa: CASRTSGREDTQYF
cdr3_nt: TGCGCCAGCAGGACTAGCGGGAGGGAAGATACGCAGTATTTT

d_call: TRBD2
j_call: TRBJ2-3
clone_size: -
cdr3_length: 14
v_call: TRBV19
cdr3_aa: CASRAGAGSDTQYF
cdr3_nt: TGTGCCAGCAGAGCGGGAGCGGGGTCAGATACGCAGTATTTT

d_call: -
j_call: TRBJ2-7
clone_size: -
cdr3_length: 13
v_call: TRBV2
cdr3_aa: CASSPGTYPEQYF
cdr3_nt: TGTGCCAGCAGTCCCGGGACATACCCCGAGCAGTACTTC

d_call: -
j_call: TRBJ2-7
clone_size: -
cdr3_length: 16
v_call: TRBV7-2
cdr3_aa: CASSLVVARYSYEQYF
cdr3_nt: TGTGCCAGCAGCTTAGTCGTAGCTCGATATTCCTACGAGCAGTACTTC

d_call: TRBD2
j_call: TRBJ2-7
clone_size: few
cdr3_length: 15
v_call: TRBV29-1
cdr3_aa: CSVVAGGPGKYEQYF
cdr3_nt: TGCAGCGTTGTAGCGGGAGGGCCGGGTAAGTACGAGCAGTACTTC

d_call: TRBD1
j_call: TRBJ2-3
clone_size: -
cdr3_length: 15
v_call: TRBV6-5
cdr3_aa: CASSRGQGSTDTQYF
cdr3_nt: TGTGCCAGCAGTCGGGGACAGGGTAGCACAGATACGCAGTATTTT

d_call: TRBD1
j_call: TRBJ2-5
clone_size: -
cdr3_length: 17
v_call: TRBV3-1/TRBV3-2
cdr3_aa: CASSPGTGGISWETQYF
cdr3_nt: TGTGCCAGCAGCCCCGGGACAGGGGGCATTAGTTGGGAGACCCAGTACTTC

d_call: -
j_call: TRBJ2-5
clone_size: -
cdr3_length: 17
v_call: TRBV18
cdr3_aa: CASSRVYGGIVQETQYF
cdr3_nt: TGTGCCAGCTCACGGGTGTATGGAGGGATCGTCCAAGAGACCCAGTACTTC

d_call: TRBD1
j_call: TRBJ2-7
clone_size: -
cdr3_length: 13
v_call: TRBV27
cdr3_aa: CARRQGGTYEQYF
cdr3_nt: TGTGCCAGACGACAGGGCGGTACCTACGAGCAGTACTTC

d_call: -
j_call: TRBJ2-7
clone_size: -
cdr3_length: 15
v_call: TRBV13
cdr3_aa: CASSSGRSRSYEQYF
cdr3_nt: TGTGCCAGCAGCTCAGGCAGGTCGCGCTCCTACGAGCAGTACTTC

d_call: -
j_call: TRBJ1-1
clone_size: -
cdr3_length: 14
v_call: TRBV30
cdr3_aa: CAWSIDSMNTEAFF
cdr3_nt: TGTGCCTGGAGTATTGACAGCATGAACACTGAAGCTTTCTTT

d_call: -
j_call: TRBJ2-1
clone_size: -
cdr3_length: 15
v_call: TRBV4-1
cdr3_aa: CASSQDLLAYNEQFF
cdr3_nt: TGCGCCAGCAGCCAAGATCTCCTAGCTTACAATGAGCAGTTCTTC

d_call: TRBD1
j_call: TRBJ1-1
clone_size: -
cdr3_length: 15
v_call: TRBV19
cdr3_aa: CASSTTGAWGTEAFF
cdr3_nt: TGTGCCAGTAGTACCACAGGGGCCTGGGGCACTGAAGCTTTCTTT

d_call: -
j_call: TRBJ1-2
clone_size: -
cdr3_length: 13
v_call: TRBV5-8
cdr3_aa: CASSLRQGYGYTF
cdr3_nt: TGTGCCAGCAGCTTGAGGCAGGGTTATGGCTACACCTTC

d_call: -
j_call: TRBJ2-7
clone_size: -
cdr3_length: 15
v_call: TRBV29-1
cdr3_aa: CSVGSAGLNYHEQYF
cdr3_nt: TGCAGCGTTGGGTCAGCGGGTCTTAATTATCACGAGCAGTACTTC

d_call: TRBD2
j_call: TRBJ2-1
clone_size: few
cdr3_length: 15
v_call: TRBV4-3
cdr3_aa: CASSQGTSGINEQFF
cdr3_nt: TGCGCCAGCAGCCAAGGGACTAGCGGGATCAATGAGCAGTTCTTC